This T cell receptor beta chain was sequenced during a study of shared clonotypes between healthy human individuals. Study details: Researchers assigned three CD4 naive, three CD4 memory, two CD8 naive and one CD8 memory plate to each donor. Study findings and constraints: Only blood was sampled; tissue repertoires likely differ.

Concerning this clone itself: The target antigen is unknown.

Several immunoSEQ plates received, in even portions, the genomic DNA of each subset. Using immunoSEQ multiplex PCR, the repertoire was profiled, and TCRdb retains in-frame clones only, with some absent. Of 2.3 million or so clones listed, approximately 95% are singletons. Sequenced sample: naive CD4+ T cells from PBMCs. Subset defined: CD45RA+ positively selected. The receptor's source is a man younger than 30 in good health. Some clones in this sample may be carry-over from other donors' samples.

CDR3 bases: TGTGCCAGCAGTCCGGGACAGACCTACTATGGCTACACCTTC. This gives the protein CASSPGQTYYGYTF. The chain is built from TRBV28 and TRBJ1-2; 7 bases are shared with TRBD1. The CDR3 has 14 amino acids. V trimming: 5 bases; J trimming: 3 bases; junction bases outside the gene matches: 6. Germline V gene lookup returns CDR1 MDHEN and CDR2 SYDVKM.